This entry lists 11 T cell receptor beta chains sequenced from one sample in a study of blood T cell repertoires in COVID-19. The method was immunoSEQ multiplex PCR; TCRdb's version includes in-frame clones alone and lacks a portion of them. The data contain about 190,000 clones, about 88% of them singletons. Sequencing input: peripheral blood. All receptors derive from a man aged 35 to 55 with active or convalescent COVID-19.

V usage is TRBV28 and J usage is TRBJ2-7; 8 positions match TRBD1. Germline V gives CDR1 MDHEN, CDR2 SYDVKM. After removal of 6 bases from V and 3 bases from J, the junction contained 10 bases not matched to a gene. The CDR3 totals 15 residues. In nucleotides, the CDR3 is TGTGCCAGCAGCTCAGGGGCCACAGGGGGCTACGAGCAGTACTTC. Its translation is CASSSGATGGYEQYF.

This chain links TRBV15 with TRBJ1-1; TRBD1 matches 8 bases. This CDR3 comprises 17 residues. The germline V gene has CDR1 LNHNV and CDR2 YYDKDF (reference sequence). J lost 2 bases, V lost 0 bases, and 8 bases had no gene match. CDR3 nucleotide sequence: TGTGCCACCAGCAGAGAGGGCAGGGGGCAAGCTAACACTGAAGCTTTCTTT. Protein sequence: CATSREGRGQANTEAFF.

This chain links TRBV7-2 with TRBJ1-1; D is undetermined. V was clipped by 2 bases and J by 7 bases, with 11 bases between them. The length of the CDR3 is 13 residues. Germline CDR1 is SGHTA and CDR2 is FQGNSA. CDR3 residues: CASSLISPGEAFF. The CDR3 nucleotides read TGTGCCAGCAGCTTAATCTCACCCGGTGAAGCTTTCTTT.

This sequence joins TRBV7-3 and TRBJ2-2; D unresolved. This CDR3 spans 16 amino acids. Trimming stripped 2 bases from V and 0 bases from J, with 10 bases between. In germline, CDR1 is SGHTA, CDR2 FQGTGA. The CDR3 is CASSLLGVSNTGELFF. CDR3 sequence (DNA): TGTGCCAGCAGCTTATTGGGCGTATCGAACACCGGGGAGCTGTTTTTT.

The CDR3 loop is CASSYDSSPLHF. The CDR3 DNA is TGTGCCAGCAGTTACGATAGCTCACCCCTCCACTTT. The J gene is TRBJ1-6, the V gene TRBV6-6; unclear D gene. V was pared by 2 bases and J by 10 bases, with 6 bases between. CDR1 MNHNY and CDR2 SVGAGI come from the germline V gene (reference sequence). The CDR3 is made up of 12 amino acids.

The chain's CDR3 is CASSLSLKLSNTGELFF. The CDR3 region has the DNA TGTGCCAGCAGCTTGAGTCTGAAACTATCGAACACCGGGGAGCTGTTTTTT. V usage is TRBV11-2 and J usage is TRBJ2-2, with no clear D. CDR1 is SGHAT and CDR2 is FQNNGV in the germline V gene. This CDR3 comprises 17 residues. The germline V and J ends were trimmed by 3 bases and 0 bases, with 14 bases remaining between them.

The chain couples TRBV5-1 to TRBJ1-1; the D is unclear. The V gene's germline CDR1 is SGHRS and CDR2 YFSETQ. Deletions cut 2 bases from V and 2 bases from J, with 16 bases between. This CDR3 has 16 amino acids. The CDR3 is CASSFQLLTDNTEAFF. Here the CDR3 DNA reads TGCGCCAGCAGCTTTCAACTCTTAACAGATAACACTGAAGCTTTCTTT.

This clone was seen just once. The rearrangement joins TRBV3-1 (or the pseudogene TRBV3-2) to TRBJ2-7; TRBD2 agrees at 8 bases. This CDR3 has 14 residues. The junction had 1 base not matched to a gene; V was cut back by 0 bases and J by 3 bases. The germline gives CDR1 LGHDT, CDR2 YNNKEL (reference sequence). The CDR3 bases are TGTGCCAGCAGCCAAGATCGGGGGGGCTACGAGCAGTACTTC. The encoded protein is CASSQDRGGYEQYF.

This chain joins TRBV6-5 and TRBJ2-2; the D gene is possibly TRBD2 (6 bases). This CDR3 comprises 14 residues. The germline V gene encodes CDR1 MNHEY and CDR2 SVGAGI. V lost 4 bases to trimming and J lost 5 bases, with 11 bases between them. CDR3 nucleotides: TGTGCCAGCAGTTCCCGGGAGATAACCGGGGAGCTGTTTTTT. This sequence encodes CASSSREITGELFF.

The rearrangement joins TRBV5-8 to TRBJ1-1; D is unresolved. Trimming cost V 3 bases and J 4 bases, with 10 bases left between them. The CDR3 loop spans 13 amino acids. Germline V CDR1 and CDR2: SGHTS, YDEGEE. This chain's CDR3 is CASSWSESTEAFF. The CDR3 DNA is TGTGCCAGCAGCTGGTCGGAGAGCACTGAAGCTTTCTTT. Looking up the rest from reference TRBV5-8 and TRBJ1-1 gives the full variable domain: EAGVTQSPTHLIKTRGQQATLRCSPISGHTSVYWYQQALGLGLQFLLWYDEGEERNRGNFPPRFSGRQFPNYSSELNVNALELEDSALYLCASSWSESTEAFFGQGTRLTVV.

The gene calls are TRBV5-4 and TRBJ2-1, with TRBD2 matching 13 bases. Trimming cost V 2 bases and J 8 bases; bases outside gene matches: 19. Germline CDR1 is SGHNT and CDR2 is YYREEE (reference sequence). The CDR3 has 20 residues. For the CDR3, the DNA is TGTGCCAGCAGCTTATCGTGGCAGGACAGACGGACTAGCGGGAGCGATGAGCAGTTCTTC. The encoded protein is CASSLSWQDRRTSGSDEQFF.